This is a list of T cell receptor beta chains from one sample in a study of OX40 agonist ivuxolimab in advanced cancers. The repertoire was sequenced with immunoSEQ multiplex PCR; TCRdb's copy has only in-frame clones and lacks some. Found here are some 99,000 clones, approximately 88% of them singletons; the top ten hold 0.5% to 0.55%. This specimen was CD4+ or CD8+ T cells sorted from blood, taken in a trial of the OX40 agonist ivuxolimab. Receptor source: an adult with an advanced solid tumor such as melanoma, head and neck, liver or kidney cancer. The CDR3 runs from the conserved cysteine through the conserved F or W. D genes are given only for firm matches.

v_call,j_call,d_call,cdr3_aa
TRBV19,TRBJ1-5,NA,CASSTRVPNQPQHF
TRBV11-3,TRBJ2-2,NA,CASSLGDSPTGELFF
TRBV5-1,TRBJ2-5,NA,CASSSDLGETQYF
TRBV10-3,TRBJ2-1,NA,CAISESRPPYNEQFF
TRBV2,TRBJ1-3,NA,CASSRDGSGNTIYF
TRBV5-4,TRBJ1-1,NA,CASSLGGGLNTEAFF
TRBV4-3,TRBJ1-2,NA,CASSQEGRGGGYTF
TRBV2,TRBJ2-7,NA,CASTYWTGPGNEQYF
TRBV4-1,TRBJ2-1,NA,CASSQWFSLSEQFF
TRBV11-2,TRBJ2-3,NA,CASSSPGTDTQYF
TRBV4-1,TRBJ2-7,NA,CASSHRLHRDYEQYF
TRBV27,TRBJ2-7,NA,CASSLSVAGRPLDYEQYF
TRBV10-3,TRBJ1-4,TRBD1,CAISETGTGPSGEKLFF